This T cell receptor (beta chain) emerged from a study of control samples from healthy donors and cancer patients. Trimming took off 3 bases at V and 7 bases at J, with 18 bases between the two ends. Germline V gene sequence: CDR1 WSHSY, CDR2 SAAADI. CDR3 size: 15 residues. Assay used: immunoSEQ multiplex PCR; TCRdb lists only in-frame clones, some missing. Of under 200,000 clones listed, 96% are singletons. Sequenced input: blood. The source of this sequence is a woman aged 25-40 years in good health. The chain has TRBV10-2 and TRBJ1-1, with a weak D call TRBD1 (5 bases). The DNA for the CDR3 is TGCGCCAGCAGTGAAGTACAGGCTAATTACATTGAAGCTTTCTTT. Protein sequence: CASSEVQANYIEAFF.